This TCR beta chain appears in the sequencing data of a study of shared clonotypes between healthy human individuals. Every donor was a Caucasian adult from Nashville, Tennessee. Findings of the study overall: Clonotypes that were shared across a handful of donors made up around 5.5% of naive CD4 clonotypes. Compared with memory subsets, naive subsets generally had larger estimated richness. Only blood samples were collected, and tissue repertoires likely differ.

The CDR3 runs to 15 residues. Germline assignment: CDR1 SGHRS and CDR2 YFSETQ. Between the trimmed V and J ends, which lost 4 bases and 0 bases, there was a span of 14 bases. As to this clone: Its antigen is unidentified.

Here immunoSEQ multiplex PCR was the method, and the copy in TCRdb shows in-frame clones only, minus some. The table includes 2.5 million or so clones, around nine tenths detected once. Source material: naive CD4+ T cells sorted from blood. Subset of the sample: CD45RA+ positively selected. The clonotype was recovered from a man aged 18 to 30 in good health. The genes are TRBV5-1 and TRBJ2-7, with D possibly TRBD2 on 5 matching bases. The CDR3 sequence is CASSPGGDNSYEQYF. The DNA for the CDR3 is TGCGCCAGCAGCCCCGGAGGCGACAACTCCTACGAGCAGTACTTC. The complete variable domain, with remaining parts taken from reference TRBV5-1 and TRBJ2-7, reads KAGVTQTPRYLIKTRGQQVTLSCSPISGHRSVSWYQQTPGQGLQFLFEYFSETQRNKGNFPGRFSGRQFSNSRSEMNVSTLELGDSALYLCASSPGGDNSYEQYFGPGTRLTVT.